The entry below gives a single TCR beta chain sequence along with its context. Its specificity is not known. The data were taken from a study of cytomegalovirus exposure and HLA in healthy donors. Broader study findings: Most subjects' HLA-A and HLA-B alleles were reportedly predicted from TCR beta sequences. Roughly even sequencing depth across donors was the assumption behind the presence/absence analyses.

CDR3 length: 16 amino acids. CDR1 and CDR2 (germline): SGHAT, FQNNGV. Losses at the gene ends were 1 base for V and 5 bases for J; bases not matched to a gene: 8. Primers included in the PCR were 60 Vbeta and 13 Jbeta primers. Profiled with immunoSEQ multiplex PCR; TCRdb holds only in-frame clones, not every one. In total, the table holds tens of thousands of clones. This sequence originates from a male donor in good health and CMV-seronegative. This sequence joins TRBV11-2 and TRBJ2-1, with TRBD2 matching 7 bases. The sequencing input was PBMCs. The CDR3: CASSLGKWGGNNEQFF. The CDR3 DNA is TGTGCCAGCAGCTTAGGGAAGTGGGGGGGAAACAATGAGCAGTTCTTC.